The 32 T cell receptor beta chains below all came from one sample that was sequenced in a study of graft-versus-host responses after intestinal transplantation. The repertoire was sequenced with immunoSEQ multiplex PCR; TCRdb's copy has only in-frame clones and lacks some. Among more than 20,000 clones, approximately 87% were seen once, and the ten largest hold around 1.1%. This specimen was PBMCs, taken almost 29 days after intestinal transplant. These TCRs come from a human patient who received an intestinal transplant, so some T cells may come from the graft donor.

V and J are TRBV7-6 and TRBJ2-2; D call uncertain. V shed 4 bases and J shed 5 bases, with 17 bases lying between them. Looked up from germline, CDR1 is SGHVS and CDR2 is FNYEAQ. The CDR3 consists of 16 residues. Here the CDR3 reads CASSSYGRIKTGELFF. In DNA, the CDR3 is TGTGCCAGCAGCTCCTACGGCCGGATCAAAACCGGGGAGCTGTTTTTT.

This chain joins TRBV7-9 and TRBJ2-1, with 11 bases identical to TRBD2. The V segment lost 1 base and the J segment 4 bases; nucleotides outside the gene matches: 9. This CDR3 region has 18 residues. From germline, CDR1 is SEHNR and CDR2 FQNEAQ (reference sequence). The CDR3 protein is CASSLDMLAGGGYNEQFF. CDR3 sequence (DNA): TGTGCCAGCAGCTTAGATATGCTAGCGGGAGGCGGATACAATGAGCAGTTCTTC.

The rearrangement joins TRBV16 to TRBJ2-2; D may correspond to TRBD1 or TRBD2 (5 bases each). This CDR3 region has 11 residues. Germline CDR1 reads KGHSY; CDR2 reads FQNENV. V lost 4 bases and J lost 11, with 8 bases in between. This chain's CDR3 is CASSLGTELFF. In DNA form, the CDR3 reads TGTGCCAGCAGCCTCGGGACCGAGCTGTTTTTT. Full variable domain (outside the CDR3, taken from reference TRBV16 and TRBJ2-2): GEEVAQTPKHLVRGEGQKAKLYCAPIKGHSYVFWYQQVLKNEFKFLISFQNENVFDETGMPKERFSAKCLPNSPCSLEIQATKLEDSAVYFCASSLGTELFFGEGSRLTVL.

This clone is a singleton in its sample. The chain couples TRBV27 to TRBJ2-7; the D is unclear. Germline V CDR1 and CDR2: MNHEY, SMNVEV (reference sequence). CDR3 length: 13 residues. Between the trimmed V and J ends, which lost 2 bases and 2 bases, there was a span of 7 bases. The DNA for the CDR3 is TGTGCCAGCAGTTTAAAGGGCCCCTACGAGCAGTACTTC. Amino acids: CASSLKGPYEQYF.

V usage is TRBV15 and J usage is TRBJ2-3, with 11 bases matching TRBD1. CDR3 size: 17 residues. V lost 6 bases, J lost 1 base, and 9 bases stayed unmatched. Germline CDR1 is LNHNV and CDR2 is YYDKDF (reference sequence). The CDR3 coding sequence is TGTGCCACCAGAATGGGACAGGGGGAGGTAGGCACAGATACGCAGTATTTT. Protein: CATRMGQGEVGTDTQYF.

The genes are TRBV6-6 and TRBJ2-1, with 8 bases fitting TRBD2. The CDR3 length is 14 residues. Per germline, CDR1 MNHNY and CDR2 SVGAGI (reference sequence). Trimming cost V 4 bases and J 2 bases; bases outside gene matches: 1. In DNA, the CDR3 is TGTGCCAGCAGTTTTAGCGGGACCTACAATGAGCAGTTCTTC. This encodes CASSFSGTYNEQFF.

The V gene is TRBV4-3, the J gene TRBJ1-6; 8 nucleotides line up with TRBD1. The CDR3 covers 16 residues. V lost 0 bases, J lost 6 bases, and 4 bases stayed unmatched. The germline gives CDR1 LGHNA, CDR2 YSLEER. CDR3 in amino acids: CASSQDRTGTNSPLHF. DNA of the CDR3: TGCGCCAGCAGCCAAGATAGGACAGGGACTAATTCACCCCTCCACTTT.

J is TRBJ2-3 and V is TRBV19; 7 bases map to TRBD2. CDR3 size: 17 residues. The V gene end was trimmed by 5 bases and the J gene end by 3 bases; junction bases not matched to a gene: 14. CDR1 is LNHDA and CDR2 is SQIVND in the germline V gene (reference sequence). The CDR3 loop reads CASSPWVVLAATDTQYF. The CDR3, as DNA: TGTGCCAGTAGTCCCTGGGTGGTCCTAGCGGCGACAGATACGCAGTATTTT.

The V call is TRBV11-2, the J call TRBJ2-3, with TRBD1 matching 7 bases. V gave up 7 bases and J gave up 2 bases; unmatched junction bases: 6. Germline loops: CDR1 SGHAT, CDR2 FQNNGV. The CDR3 sequence is 14 residues long. DNA for the CDR3: TGTGCCAGCATCAGACAGGGTTACACAGATACGCAGTATTTT. Its translation is CASIRQGYTDTQYF.

This clone was seen only once. In DNA, the CDR3 is TGTGCCAGCAGTTCCCTAGCGAAACAGACCCAGTACTTC. As protein: CASSSLAKQTQYF. This chain joins TRBV6-1 and TRBJ2-5, with D maybe TRBD2 (6 bases). CDR1 is MNHNS, CDR2 SASEGT, per germline. The V end was cut by 5 bases, the J end by 6 bases, with 13 bases between. This CDR3 spans 13 amino acids.

This chain links TRBV9 with TRBJ2-3, with 9 bases identical to TRBD1. The CDR3 is 15 residues long. With 4 bases clipped from V and 2 bases from J, the junction kept 5 bases outside the gene matches. Looked up from germline, CDR1 is SGDLS and CDR2 is YYNGEE. In DNA form, the CDR3 reads TGTGCCAGCAGCAACTGGGACAGGGACACAGATACGCAGTATTTT. Its translation: CASSNWDRDTDTQYF.

This chain connects TRBV10-3 to TRBJ1-6, with D possibly TRBD1 on 6 matching bases. Trimming left V 8 bases short and J 6 bases short, with 14 bases between. CDR1 and CDR2 from the germline V gene are ENHRY and SYGVKD. This CDR3 is built from 14 residues. CDR3 nucleotide sequence: TGTGCCATCGGGGAGGACAGTATTAATTCACCCCTCCACTTT. This encodes CAIGEDSINSPLHF.

Details on this clone: Within the sample, other DNA sequences also encode this same CDR3. The chain uses TRBV4-1 and TRBJ2-7; 12 nucleotides match TRBD2. With V trimmed by 1 base and J by 1 base, 2 bases remained unmatched. The CDR3 covers 16 residues. Germline V lookup: CDR1 MGHRA, CDR2 YSYEKL. Written as DNA, the CDR3 is TGCGCCAGCAGCCAAGTACTAGCGGGAGGTTCCTACGAGCAGTACTTC. Protein product: CASSQVLAGGSYEQYF.

The rearrangement links TRBV27 to TRBJ2-7, with D possibly being TRBD2 (5 bases). V was pared by 6 bases and J by 2 bases, with 11 bases between. The length of the CDR3 is 13 residues. CDR1 and CDR2 from the germline V gene are MNHEY and SMNVEV (reference sequence). CDR3 sequence: CASSVSGTYEQYF. The CDR3 DNA reads TGTGCCAGCAGCGTGTCGGGGACCTACGAGCAGTACTTC.

This chain joins TRBV7-6 and TRBJ1-6, with D possibly matching TRBD1 (6 bases). Germline-derived CDR1 and CDR2 are SGHVS and FNYEAQ. CDR3 length: 13 residues. V was clipped by 1 base and J by 8 bases, with 6 bases between them. Written as DNA, the CDR3 is TGTGCCAGCAGCTTAGAGGGGGATTCACCCCTCCACTTT. Amino acid sequence: CASSLEGDSPLHF.

The chain has TRBV11-2 and TRBJ2-1; 11 bases line up with TRBD2. The CDR3 extends over 14 amino acids. The J segment lost 8 bases and the V segment lost 6 bases, leaving 6 bases of the junction unmatched. Germline V lookup: CDR1 SGHAT, CDR2 FQNNGV. Here the CDR3 DNA reads TGTGCCAGCAGAACCACTAGCGGGAGCTATGAGCAGTTCTTC. Translated: CASRTTSGSYEQFF.

This clone was picked up a small number of times. The V gene is TRBV10-3, the J gene TRBJ2-7, with 8 bases that match TRBD2. Germline loops: CDR1 ENHRY, CDR2 SYGVKD. This CDR3 region has 14 residues. The V segment lost 4 bases and the J segment 0 bases; nucleotides outside the gene matches: 2. CDR3: CAISVSGTSYEQYF. The DNA of the CDR3 is TGTGCCATCAGTGTTAGCGGGACCTCCTACGAGCAGTACTTC.

This clone was counted a few times. The chain joins TRBV6-5 to TRBJ1-2; D gene ambiguous. The CDR3 has 15 residues. Germline CDR1 MNHEY, CDR2 SVGAGI. V was cut by 2 bases and J by 1 base, with 11 bases left in between. CDR3 nucleotide sequence: TGTGCCAGCAGTTACGGTCAGGAACTTAACTATGGCTACACCTTC. Translation: CASSYGQELNYGYTF.

V usage is TRBV18 and J usage is TRBJ2-6; weak D call: TRBD1 (5 bases). V lost 6 bases and J lost 0, with 9 bases in between. CDR1 is KGHSH, CDR2 LQKENI, per germline. CDR3 length equals 15 residues. This CDR3 reads CASSPDSSGANVLTF. The CDR3 nucleotides are TGTGCCAGCTCGCCAGACAGCTCTGGGGCCAACGTCCTGACTTTC.

The gene calls are TRBV4-1 and TRBJ2-1, with D uncertain. The CDR3 sequence is 17 residues long. V dropped 4 bases and J dropped 3 bases, with 19 bases sitting between them. CDR1 and CDR2 (germline): MGHRA, YSYEKL. The CDR3 protein is CASSLLGLNPNYNEQFF. The CDR3 DNA sequence: TGCGCCAGCAGCCTTTTAGGGTTAAACCCCAACTACAATGAGCAGTTCTTC.

The V gene is TRBV4-1, the J gene TRBJ1-2, with D unclear. From germline, CDR1 is MGHRA and CDR2 YSYEKL. V shed 1 base and J shed 7 bases, with 4 bases lying between them. This CDR3 region has 11 residues. The CDR3 here is CASSQAGGYTF. In DNA form, the CDR3 reads TGCGCCAGCAGCCAAGCCGGTGGCTACACCTTC.

This sequence joins TRBV21-1 and TRBJ2-1; the table assigns TRBD2, which was not confirmed against the DNA. TRBV21-1 is given as a pseudogene. The CDR3 runs 15 residues. The chain's CDR3 is CASSTSGGLYNEQFF. In nucleotides, the CDR3 is TGTGCCAGCAGCACCAGCGGGGGGCTATACAATGAGCAGTTCTTC.

J is TRBJ1-2 and V is TRBV6-4; 7 bases map to TRBD1. In germline, CDR1 is MRHNA, CDR2 SNTAGT. There are 14 residues in the CDR3. With 0 bases clipped from V and 4 bases from J, the junction kept 2 bases outside the gene matches. CDR3 sequence: CASSDSNRGYGYTF. The CDR3 region has the DNA TGTGCCAGCAGTGACTCGAACAGGGGCTATGGCTACACCTTC.

V is TRBV5-4 and J is TRBJ1-2, with 9 bases that match TRBD1. The CDR3 spans 15 residues. Trimming removed 3 bases from V and 4 bases from J; junction bases left unmatched: 7. Germline V gene lookup returns CDR1 SGHNT and CDR2 YYREEE (reference sequence). CDR3 residues: CASSYDRGRFYGYTF. The CDR3 region has the DNA TGTGCCAGCAGCTACGACAGGGGGAGATTCTATGGCTACACCTTC.

The V gene is TRBV19, the J gene TRBJ2-2; D not resolved. The germline CDR1 and CDR2 sequences are LNHDA and SQIVND (reference sequence). This CDR3 comprises 14 residues. With 2 bases removed from V and 0 bases from J, the gap between germline ends came to 4 bases. The CDR3 spells CASSISTNTGELFF. In DNA form, the CDR3 reads TGTGCCAGTAGTATATCCACGAACACCGGGGAGCTGTTTTTT.

This chain uses TRBV6-5 with TRBJ2-1, with D hard to call. Trimming cost V 2 bases and J 6 bases, with 14 bases left between them. Germline values: CDR1 MNHEY, CDR2 SVGAGI. The CDR3 extends over 15 amino acids. The CDR3 sequence is CASSYARNLANEQFF. The CDR3 coding sequence is TGTGCCAGCAGTTACGCTAGGAATCTCGCCAATGAGCAGTTCTTC.

The chain uses TRBV4-1 and TRBJ2-5, with D tentatively TRBD2 (6 bases). This CDR3 contains 16 residues. The germline V gene encodes CDR1 MGHRA and CDR2 YSYEKL. V dropped 2 bases and J dropped 5 bases, with 18 bases sitting between them. CDR3 DNA sequence: TGCGCCAGCAGCCAACCCTATCGACTTGGGAGGGAGACCCAGTACTTC. The encoded protein is CASSQPYRLGRETQYF.

This chain joins TRBV19 and TRBJ2-1; no definite D call. Germline V lookup: CDR1 LNHDA, CDR2 SQIVND (reference sequence). V was trimmed by 6 bases and J by 0 bases, leaving 12 bases between them. This CDR3 spans 15 amino acids. Here the CDR3 reads CASRSPRSSYNEQFF. The CDR3 coding sequence is TGTGCCAGTAGATCTCCTAGGAGCTCCTACAATGAGCAGTTCTTC.

This chain links TRBV11-2 with TRBJ1-1; TRBD1 matches at 11 bases. Germline CDR1 SGHAT, CDR2 FQNNGV. This CDR3 region has 16 residues. V lost 5 bases and J lost 5; bases outside the gene matches: 10. CDR3: CASSPGQGARGTEAFF. In DNA, the CDR3 is TGTGCCAGCAGCCCAGGACAGGGGGCGAGGGGAACTGAAGCTTTCTTT.

This clone has only a few counts. The chain couples TRBV19 to TRBJ2-5; D may be TRBD2 (6 bases). CDR3 length: 14 residues. Germline CDR1 and CDR2: LNHDA and SQIVND (reference sequence). V was cut by 6 bases and J by 4 bases, with 15 bases left in between. DNA for the CDR3: TGTGCCAGTAGCTTGCGGGAAGTCGGAGAGACCCAGTACTTC. Its translation: CASSLREVGETQYF.

The rearrangement links TRBV7-8 to TRBJ2-7; 9 nucleotides match TRBD1. The V gene end was trimmed by 1 base and the J gene end by 5 bases; junction bases not matched to a gene: 12. The CDR3 sequence is 17 residues long. Germline V gives CDR1 SGHVS, CDR2 FQNEAQ. Written as DNA, the CDR3 is TGTGCCAGCAGCTTAGAGGGTTTAGGGACAGGGAGGCACGAGCAGTACTTC. Translation: CASSLEGLGTGRHEQYF.

The chain links TRBV27 to TRBJ1-1; D might be TRBD1 (6 bases). The germline V gene has CDR1 MNHEY and CDR2 SMNVEV (reference sequence). The CDR3 consists of 18 residues. Trimming pared 8 bases from V and 1 base from J, leaving 26 bases between. CDR3 sequence (DNA): TGTGCCAGCGGGAAGGAAGTTAGGGGGGATATGAGGAACACTGAAGCTTTCTTT. This codes for CASGKEVRGDMRNTEAFF.